The 6 T cell receptor beta chains below were found in one sample sequenced in a study of blood T cell repertoires in COVID-19. Libraries were prepared by immunoSEQ multiplex PCR; TCRdb keeps only in-frame clonotypes and omits some of them. The sample records roughly 340,000 clones, roughly 90% being singletons. Sample: peripheral blood. These receptors all stem from a woman in her seventies with COVID-19, enrolled during active disease.

This clone was counted only a few times. This chain connects TRBV15 to TRBJ2-7; 10 nucleotides agree with TRBD2. The CDR3 extends over 15 amino acids. CDR1 LNHNV and CDR2 YYDKDF come from the germline V gene (reference sequence). With 5 bases clipped from V and 5 bases from J, the junction kept 9 bases outside the gene matches. The DNA of the CDR3 is TGTGCCACCAGCGGCCCTAGCGGGGGAGAGGACGAGCAGTACTTC. Protein product: CATSGPSGGEDEQYF.

The DNA of the CDR3 is TGTGCCAGCAGCGCCAGTCGAAGGGGTTCTGGGGCCAACGTCCTGACTTTC. Protein product: CASSASRRGSGANVLTF. V is TRBV9 and J is TRBJ2-6, with D maybe TRBD1 (5 bases). With 3 bases removed from V and 1 base from J, the gap between germline ends came to 14 bases. The CDR3 extends over 17 amino acids. The germline CDR1 and CDR2 sequences are SGDLS and YYNGEE.

The rearrangement uses TRBV10-3 and TRBJ1-2; D unresolved. Trimming removed 10 bases from V and 8 bases from J, with 23 bases in between. Germline V gene lookup returns CDR1 ENHRY and CDR2 SYGVKD. CDR3 length: 14 amino acids. The CDR3 is CATKEAAGEGGYTF. For the CDR3, the DNA is TGTGCCACCAAAGAGGCGGCGGGCGAAGGGGGCTACACCTTC.

The chain employs TRBV23-1 and TRBJ1-4, with D perhaps matching TRBD1 (5 bases). TRBV23-1 is noted as an ORF with a role that remains uncertain. There are 15 residues in the CDR3. V was cut by 6 bases and J by 4 bases, with 15 bases left in between. CDR3 in DNA: TGCGCCAGCAGCGTTACCCCGGGGGATAATGAAAAACTGTTTTTT. Protein: CASSVTPGDNEKLFF.

This chain connects TRBV9 to TRBJ2-7, with D perhaps TRBD1 (5 bases). In germline, CDR1 is SGDLS, CDR2 YYNGEE. Deletions cut 0 bases from V and 0 bases from J, with 10 bases between. The CDR3 is made up of 15 amino acids. The CDR3 nucleotides are TGTGCCAGCAGCGTAGATGCAGGACACTCCTACGAGCAGTACTTC. It codes for CASSVDAGHSYEQYF.

The chain joins TRBV28 to TRBJ1-3; D unclear. V was pared by 5 bases and J by 4 bases, with 9 bases between. CDR3 size: 13 residues. The germline gives CDR1 MDHEN, CDR2 SYDVKM. This CDR3 is CASSTPLGNTIYF. CDR3 coding DNA: TGTGCCAGCAGTACCCCACTCGGAAACACCATATATTTT.